A selection of T cell receptor beta chains follows, all from one sample in a study of blood T cell repertoires in COVID-19. Profiling relied on immunoSEQ multiplex PCR, and the TCRdb table lists in-frame clones only, not all of them. The sample consists of 400,000 to 450,000 clones, around 91% of them appearing once. The sequenced sample was PBMCs or T cells enriched from blood (not recorded which). The receptors shown here come from a man between 25 and 39 years old who had recovered from COVID-19. The conserved cysteine and the conserved F or W are not part of the CDR3 here. The order of the fields is CDR3 length, V gene, J gene, CDR3 protein.

15	TRBV7-7	TRBJ2-7	ASSQEGPSGGDYEQY
14	TRBV28	TRBJ2-7	ASTDLDSENYYEQY
13	TRBV9	TRBJ1-2	ASTPQTGDPYGYT
13	TRBV3-1/TRBV3-2	TRBJ1-6	ASSQETEPQSPLH
14	TRBV12-5	TRBJ2-7	ASGLADLGGSYEQY
12	TRBV7-8	TRBJ2-1	ASSLGTAYNEQF
18	TRBV28	TRBJ2-5	ASSIALGAVHPGGEETQY
14	TRBV30	TRBJ1-6	AWSVWAGGDNSPLH
15	TRBV5-4	TRBJ1-6	ASSSPSTGTVNSPLH
13	TRBV5-8	TRBJ1-5	ASSGGSVVPRPQH
11	TRBV28	TRBJ1-3	ASSFQGRDTIY
9	TRBV12-3/TRBV12-4	TRBJ2-7	ASSTNHEQY
10	TRBV12-3/TRBV12-4	TRBJ1-1	ASGDRFTEAF
13	TRBV5-1	TRBJ2-1	ASSFRRETYNEQF
12	TRBV9	TRBJ2-1	ASSLGLSYNEQF
10	TRBV12-3/TRBV12-4	TRBJ1-1	ASTPPQGKAF
13	TRBV7-6	TRBJ2-2	ASSLGTGGAGELF
13	TRBV9	TRBJ2-7	ASSVRGQGNNEQY
12	TRBV5-8	TRBJ2-5	ASSLPSGQETQY
13	TRBV4-1	TRBJ1-2	ASSSLGTGDYGYT
15	TRBV5-1	TRBJ2-1	ASSLGLAGIPYNEQF
14	TRBV27	TRBJ1-6	ASSPAQGIGGSPLH
11	TRBV6-5	TRBJ2-7	ASNPSGTYEQY
13	TRBV14	TRBJ1-2	ASSQENPTGYGYT
11	TRBV14	TRBJ1-6	ASSTYSNSPLH
14	TRBV10-2	TRBJ1-5	ASSDRGSLGDQPQH
14	TRBV5-1	TRBJ1-6	ASRRDRGDSNSPLH
10	TRBV29-1	TRBJ1-1	SVVPQLTEAF
12	TRBV5-8	TRBJ2-1	ASSNFPHDYEQF
14	TRBV28	TRBJ2-7	ASSAEGGAGTYEQY
13	TRBV18	TRBJ1-5	ASSPLPGSNQPQH
12	TRBV29-1	TRBJ2-7	SVGRSSGSHEQY
10	TRBV12-3/TRBV12-4	TRBJ1-2	ASSTTFVGYT
15	TRBV7-2	TRBJ2-2	ASRETSGRAVTGELF
12	TRBV30	TRBJ2-7	AWSRPDRDHEQY
12	TRBV27	TRBJ2-5	ASRTSGGQETQY
12	TRBV5-1	TRBJ1-2	ASSPGQGDYGYT
12	TRBV3-1/TRBV3-2	TRBJ1-1	ASSLGGGNTEAF
9	TRBV12-3/TRBV12-4	TRBJ2-7	ASGRTYEQY
12	TRBV15	TRBJ2-5	ATSRAGGQETQY
11	TRBV7-8	TRBJ1-2	ASRREIGYGYT
13	TRBV27	TRBJ2-3	ASSSTLRGIDTQY
12	TRBV18	TRBJ2-7	ASSPTGTSYEQY
13	TRBV9	TRBJ2-2	ASSVGSGNTGELF
13	TRBV5-1	TRBJ2-1	ASSSRTGGDGEQF
15	TRBV18	TRBJ1-3	ASSPLADGASGNTIY
11	TRBV7-6	TRBJ1-2	ASSLSGDYGYT
12	TRBV27	TRBJ1-4	ASSYSGGYEKLF
12	TRBV5-4	TRBJ2-3	ASRPDRGTDTQY
10	TRBV5-8	TRBJ2-2	ASSLQNGELF
12	TRBV2	TRBJ1-6	ASSGGPEGSPLH
11	TRBV5-6	TRBJ1-5	ASSPADGGSQH
11	TRBV24-1	TRBJ2-1	ATSSDIYNEQF
9	TRBV18	TRBJ2-1	ASSPGPGLF
10	TRBV10-2	TRBJ2-1	ASSVPVNEQF
13	TRBV19	TRBJ1-2	ATRDRATSSYGYT
13	TRBV30	TRBJ1-1	AWSVGAVMNTEAF